This TCR beta chain was sequenced in a study of breast tumors, draining lymph nodes, adjacent tissues. Points on this clonotype: What it binds is not known. The junction and the germline gene differ at one end; a read error may be behind it.

General study findings and limits: Compared with lymph nodes, tumors were less diverse; compared with nontumor tissue, more. Most tumor T cells seemingly derive from lymph node, then expand in tumor. Compared with basal-like, luminal-like tumors shared significantly more repertoire with nontumor tissue.

Breast cancer patients provided tissue from their axillary draining lymph nodes. The V gene's germline CDR1 is MNHNS and CDR2 SASEGT. The length of the CDR3 is 17 residues. TCRdb re-analysed the multiplex PCR reads in MiXCR, keeping a single row per CDR3 protein. Among approximately 250,000 distinct CDR3 sequences listed, 34% were seen once. The clonotype originates from a female donor with breast cancer. Some clones in this sample may be carry-over from other donors' samples. The chain employs TRBV6-1 and TRBJ1-2, with 10 bases identical to TRBD1. The sequenced material came from axillary lymph node tissue. In DNA, the CDR3 is TGTACCAGCAGTGATCCGGGACAGGGGTTATCTAACTATGGCTACACCTTC. This encodes CTSSDPGQGLSNYGYTF.